This T cell receptor (beta chain) was retrieved from a study of T-cell reconstitution after alpha-beta-depleted transplantation in children. Using unique molecular identifiers, the investigators prepared the TCRbeta library. TCRdb fed the PCR reads into MiXCR, producing one record per CDR3 protein. Of just under 250,000 distinct CDR3 sequences in the sample, about 23% are singletons; the top ten hold approximately 2.5%. Trimming left V 2 bases short and J 3 bases short, with 11 bases between. Germline V lookup: CDR1 DFQATT, CDR2 SNEGSKA (reference sequence). This CDR3 is 14 amino acids long. The receptor comes from a girl aged 2-10 years with Fanconi anemia, due to receive a stem cell transplant. This sequence joins TRBV20-1 and TRBJ1-5; D possibly corresponds to TRBD1 (5 bases). This sample comprised PBMCs, obtained before TCRalphabeta/CD19-depleted stem cell transplant. The CDR3 DNA reads TGCAGTGCTAGATACGGGGCCCTCAATCAGCCCCAGCATTTT. Translating it yields CSARYGALNQPQHF.